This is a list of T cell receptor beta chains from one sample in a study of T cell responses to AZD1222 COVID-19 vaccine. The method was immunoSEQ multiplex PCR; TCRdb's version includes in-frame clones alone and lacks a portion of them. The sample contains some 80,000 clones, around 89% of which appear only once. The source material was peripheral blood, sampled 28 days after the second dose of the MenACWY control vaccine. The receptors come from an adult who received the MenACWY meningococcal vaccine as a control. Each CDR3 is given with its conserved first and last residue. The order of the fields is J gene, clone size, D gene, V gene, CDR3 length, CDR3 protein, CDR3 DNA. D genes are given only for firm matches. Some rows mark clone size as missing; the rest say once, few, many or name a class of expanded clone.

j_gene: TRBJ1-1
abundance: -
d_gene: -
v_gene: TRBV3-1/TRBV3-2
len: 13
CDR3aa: CASSQEGRTEAFF
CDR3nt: TGTGCCAGCAGCCAGGAAGGGCGAACTGAAGCTTTCTTT

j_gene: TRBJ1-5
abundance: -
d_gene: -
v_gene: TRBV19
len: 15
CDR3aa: CASSIQGGVNQPQHF
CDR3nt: TGTGCCAGTAGTATTCAGGGAGGGGTAAATCAGCCCCAGCATTTT

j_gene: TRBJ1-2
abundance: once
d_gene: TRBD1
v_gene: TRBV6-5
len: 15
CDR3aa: CASSYGRGPNYGYTF
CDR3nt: TGTGCCAGCAGTTACGGCAGGGGGCCTAACTATGGCTACACCTTC

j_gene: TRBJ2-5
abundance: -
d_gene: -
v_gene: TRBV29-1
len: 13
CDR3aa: CSVEGGSQETQYF
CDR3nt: TGCAGCGTTGAAGGGGGCAGCCAAGAGACCCAGTACTTC

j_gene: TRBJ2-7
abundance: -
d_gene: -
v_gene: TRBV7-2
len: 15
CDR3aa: CASSPRRDELGGQYF
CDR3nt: TGTGCCAGCAGCCCCCGGCGGGACGAACTGGGCGGGCAGTACTTC

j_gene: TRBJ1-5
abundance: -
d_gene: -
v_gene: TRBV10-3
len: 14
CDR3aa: CAISESGAGQPQHF
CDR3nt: TGTGCCATCAGTGAGTCAGGGGCCGGGCAGCCCCAGCATTTT

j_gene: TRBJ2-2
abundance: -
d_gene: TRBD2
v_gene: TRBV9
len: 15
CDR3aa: CASSPGGAGFGELFF
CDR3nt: TGTGCCAGCAGCCCCGGGGGGGCCGGGTTCGGGGAGCTGTTTTTT

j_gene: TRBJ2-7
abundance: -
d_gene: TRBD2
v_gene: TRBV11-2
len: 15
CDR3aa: CASRLAGGSSYEQYF
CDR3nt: TGTGCCAGCAGGCTAGCGGGGGGGAGCTCCTACGAGCAGTACTTC

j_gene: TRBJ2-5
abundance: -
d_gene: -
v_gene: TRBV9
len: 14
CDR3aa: CASSVASLGETQYF
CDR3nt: TGTGCCAGCAGCGTAGCGTCTCTCGGGGAGACCCAGTACTTC

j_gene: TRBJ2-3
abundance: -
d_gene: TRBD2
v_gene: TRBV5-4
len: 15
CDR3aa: CASSPATLGGGTQYF
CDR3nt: TGTGCCAGCAGCCCTGCGACCCTTGGGGGGGGTACGCAGTATTTT

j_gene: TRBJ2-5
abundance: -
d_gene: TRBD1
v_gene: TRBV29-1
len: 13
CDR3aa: CSVARGGRETQYF
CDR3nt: TGCAGCGTTGCGCGAGGGGGCCGGGAGACCCAGTACTTC

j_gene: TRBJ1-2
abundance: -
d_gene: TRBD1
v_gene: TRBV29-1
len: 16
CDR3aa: CSVEDGFGTGVYGYTF
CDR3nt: TGCAGCGTTGAAGATGGCTTTGGGACAGGCGTCTATGGCTACACCTTC

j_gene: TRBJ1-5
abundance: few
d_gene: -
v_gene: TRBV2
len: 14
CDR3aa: CASREGLGYQPQHF
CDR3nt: TGTGCCAGCAGGGAAGGGCTCGGATATCAGCCCCAGCATTTT

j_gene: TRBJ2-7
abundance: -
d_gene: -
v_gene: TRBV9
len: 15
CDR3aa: CASSVGTGSGYEQYF
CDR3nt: TGTGCCAGCAGCGTAGGAACAGGGTCTGGCTACGAGCAGTACTTC